The clone carrying this T cell receptor beta chain was seen a few times. Its specificity is unknown. This entry is derived from a study of lymphopenia after photon versus proton radiotherapy. Study-level points and caveats: Only patients who died were analyzed for survival; proton advantage is unproven. After the lymphocyte nadir, photon-treated repertoires showed oligoclonal expansion, especially of CD8+ Temra cells. Relative stability marked proton patients; photon patients lost diversity and naive cells. Larger post-nadir TCR diversity loss correlated inversely with survival in deceased patients.

The CDR3 runs to 18 residues. Trimming cost V 3 bases and J 0 bases, with 19 bases left between them. The germline V gene encodes CDR1 SGDLS and CDR2 YYNGEE. The repertoire was sequenced with immunoSEQ multiplex PCR; TCRdb's copy has only in-frame clones and lacks some. The sample comprises about 7,300 clones, 85% to 95% of which are singletons, and 1.5% to 2% rests with the top ten. The chain couples TRBV9 to TRBJ2-1; perhaps TRBD2 as D (5 bases). The sequence was collected from a woman aged 45 to 65 with cholangiocarcinoma. This material consisted of peripheral blood, taken from a patient treated with photon-based radiotherapy. CDR3 sequence reads: CASSASDWRPSSYNEQFF. CDR3 DNA sequence: TGTGCCAGCAGCGCATCGGACTGGCGGCCCAGCTCCTACAATGAGCAGTTCTTC.